This TCR beta chain was captured in a study of T cells in Graves' hyperthyroidism and ophthalmopathy. Details on this clonotype: Its specificity is unknown.

Amplified regions were TCR beta CDR3 sequences from RNA transcripts. During a first-round RT-PCR of the TCR CDR3, the HTBI primer set was used. TCRdb analysed the multiplex PCR reads with MiXCR anew, one entry per CDR3 protein. The top ten hold around 10% of the sample, which has roughly 380,000 distinct CDR3 sequences, approximately 13% seen once. The study defined stable Graves' hyperthyroidism as no ophthalmopathy progression within 18 months. Patients aged 18 to 65 had newly diagnosed hyperthyroidism of under 2 months' duration. Lactation, pregnancy, other autoimmune disease or uncontrolled infection excluded patients. Study results and caveats: Ophthalmopathy and stable hyperthyroidism were separated by a 13 V-J model.

The sequence was collected from a woman aged 55-70 years with Graves' hyperthyroidism. The sample was blood.

CDR3 DNA: TGTGCCAGCAGAGACAACTGGGGCACCGGGGAGCTGTTTTTT. The encoded protein is CASRDNWGTGELFF. The V call is TRBV6-1, the J call TRBJ2-2; D ambiguous. CDR1 and CDR2 from the germline V gene are MNHNS and SASEGT. CDR3 length: 14 residues. Trimming left V 6 bases short and J 4 bases short, with 12 bases between.